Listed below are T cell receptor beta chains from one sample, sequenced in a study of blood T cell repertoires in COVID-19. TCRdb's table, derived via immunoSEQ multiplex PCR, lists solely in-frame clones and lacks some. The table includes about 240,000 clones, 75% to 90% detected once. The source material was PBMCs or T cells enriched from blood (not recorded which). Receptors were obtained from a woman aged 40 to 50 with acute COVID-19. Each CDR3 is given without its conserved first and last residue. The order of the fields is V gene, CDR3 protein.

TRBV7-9,ASSERTGLGATEAF
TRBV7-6,ASSLGGIGTDTQY
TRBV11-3,ASSPTGFPGELF
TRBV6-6,ASSRDREDNEKLF
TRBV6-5,ASSRDVSGANVLT
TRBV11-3,ASSKQGGNQPQH
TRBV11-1,ASSMTTNYGYT
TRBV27,ASSTGTGYSPLH
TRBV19,ATASRVVNEQY
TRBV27,ASSPLPPGNEQF
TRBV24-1,ATSDGQGMGNQPQH
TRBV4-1,ASSQASSGTGELF